This TCR beta chain was identified during a study of blood T cell repertoires in COVID-19. Whole-study context: Nucleic acid was either cDNA or gDNA, and it came from T cells, B-cell-depleted T cells, or PBMCs.

In the original processing: Reference gene primer amplification gave estimated nucleated cell counts. Method: immunoSEQ multiplex PCR; TCRdb's copy keeps in-frame clones and lacks some. V and J calls and clone size are copied from that table; D and trimming were computed from the DNA. This sample has about 210,000 clones, with over 70% found just once. The length of the CDR3 is 11 residues. Per the germline V gene, CDR1 is MNHNY and CDR2 is SVGAGI (reference sequence). V lost 5 bases and J lost 4, with 6 bases in between. This clone has only a few counts. The sequence was collected from a woman in her 70s with acute or convalescent COVID-19. What was sequenced was peripheral blood. The chain joins TRBV6-6 to TRBJ2-7; D unclear. CDR3: CASSGLYEQYF. Written as DNA, the CDR3 is TGTGCCAGCAGTGGATTATACGAGCAGTACTTC.